The sequence of this TCR beta chain was determined in a study of T-cell reconstitution after alpha-beta-depleted transplantation in children. Unique molecular identifiers were incorporated during preparation of the TCRbeta library. TCRdb recomputed calls from the PCR reads with MiXCR, one row per CDR3 protein. In the table there are 200,000 to 250,000 distinct CDR3 sequences, about 9.2% of which are singletons. The V gene lost 0 bases and the J gene lost 3 bases, with 17 bases spanning the gap. The CDR3 covers 17 residues. CDR1 LNHNV and CDR2 YYDKDF come from the germline V gene (reference sequence).

This chain links TRBV15 with TRBJ1-1; D might be TRBD1 (5 bases). The specimen was PBMCs from the stem cell graft donor, collected from the stem cell graft. The clonotype originates from a human donor who donated a stem cell graft to a child with acute lymphoblastic leukemia. The CDR3 loop reads CATSRDRGTPIHTEAFF. The CDR3 coding sequence is TGTGCCACCAGCAGAGATCGGGGGACCCCGATCCACACTGAAGCTTTCTTT.